This T cell receptor beta chain was recorded in a study of PD-1 blockade in classical Hodgkin lymphoma. Findings of the study overall: Healthy donors were reported to have higher baseline TCR diversity than newly diagnosed patients.

Germline lookup yields CDR1 SGHDT and CDR2 YYEEEE. Trimming left V 4 bases short and J 6 bases short, with 20 bases between. The CDR3 extends over 15 amino acids. Sequencing used immunoSEQ multiplex PCR; TCRdb keeps in-frame clones, though not all of them. This sample carries 20,000 to 25,000 clones, 60% to 80% of them seen once, and the ten largest clones take about 19%. Note on this clone: Antigen: not known.

Described time point: cycle 4 day 1 (C4D1), after five to seven weeks of nivolumab. All trial patients relapsed after autologous stem cell transplantation. The chain is built from TRBV5-6 and TRBJ2-7; tentatively, D is TRBD1 (6 bases). The input for sequencing was peripheral blood mononuclear cells (PBMCs), taken before the fourth cycle of nivolumab. This clonotype was obtained from a human donor with classical Hodgkin lymphoma. The CDR3 region has the DNA TGTGCCAGCAGCCACCGCCGACAGGACAGACGCGAGCAGTACTTC. Its translation: CASSHRRQDRREQYF.